Given below is one T cell receptor beta chain in context. These data come from a study of T cell responses to AZD1222 COVID-19 vaccine. Assay: immunoSEQ multiplex PCR; the TCRdb copy retains only in-frame clones and omits some. Among 100,000 to 150,000 clones listed, around 90% were seen once. The sequence derives from an adult in good health. This material consisted of peripheral blood, taken on day 0 of AZD1222 vaccination.

DNA for the CDR3: TGTGCCAGCAGCCATTGGACAGGGGAGGAGACCCAGTACTTC. Translation: CASSHWTGEETQYF. This chain joins TRBV7-9 and TRBJ2-5; 9 bases are a match to TRBD1. With 5 bases clipped from V and 5 bases from J, the junction kept 6 bases outside the gene matches. The V gene's germline CDR1 is SEHNR and CDR2 FQNEAQ (reference sequence). The CDR3 contains 14 residues.